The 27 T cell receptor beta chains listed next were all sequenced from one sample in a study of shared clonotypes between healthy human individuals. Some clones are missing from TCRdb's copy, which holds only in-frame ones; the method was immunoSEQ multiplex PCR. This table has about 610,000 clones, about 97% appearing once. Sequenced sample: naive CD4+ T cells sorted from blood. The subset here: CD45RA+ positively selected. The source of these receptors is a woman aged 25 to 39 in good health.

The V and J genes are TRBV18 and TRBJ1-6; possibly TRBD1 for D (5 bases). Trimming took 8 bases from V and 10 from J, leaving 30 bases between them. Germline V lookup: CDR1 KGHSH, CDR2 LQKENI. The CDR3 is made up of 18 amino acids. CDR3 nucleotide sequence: TGTGCCAGCACTTCGATCGTCCGAGAACTTGGGGGACTATCACCCCTCCACTTT. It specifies CASTSIVRELGGLSPLHF.

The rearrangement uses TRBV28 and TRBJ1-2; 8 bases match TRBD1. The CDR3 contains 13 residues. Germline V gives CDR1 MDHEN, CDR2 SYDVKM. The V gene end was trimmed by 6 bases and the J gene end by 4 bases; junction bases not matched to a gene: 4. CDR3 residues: CASRKGQVYGYTF. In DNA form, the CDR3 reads TGTGCCAGCAGAAAGGGACAGGTCTATGGCTACACCTTC.

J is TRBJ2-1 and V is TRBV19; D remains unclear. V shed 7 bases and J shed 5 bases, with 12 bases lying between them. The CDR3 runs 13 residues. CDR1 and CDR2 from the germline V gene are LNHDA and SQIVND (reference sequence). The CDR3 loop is CASTSPLNNEQFF. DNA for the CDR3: TGTGCCAGTACCTCCCCACTAAACAATGAGCAGTTCTTC.

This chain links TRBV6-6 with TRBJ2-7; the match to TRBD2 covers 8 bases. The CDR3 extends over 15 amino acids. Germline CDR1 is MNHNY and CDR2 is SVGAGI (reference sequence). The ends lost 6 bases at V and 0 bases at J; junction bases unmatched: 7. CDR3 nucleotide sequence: TGTGCCAGCAGGTATACCGGGACTAGCTCCTACGAGCAGTACTTC. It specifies CASRYTGTSSYEQYF.

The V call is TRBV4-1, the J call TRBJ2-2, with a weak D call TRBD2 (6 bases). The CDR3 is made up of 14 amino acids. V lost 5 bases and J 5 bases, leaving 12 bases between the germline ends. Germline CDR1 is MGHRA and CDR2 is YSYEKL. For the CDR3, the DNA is TGCGCCAGCAGCGCCCCTGGAGGGACCGGGGAGCTGTTTTTT. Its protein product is CASSAPGGTGELFF.

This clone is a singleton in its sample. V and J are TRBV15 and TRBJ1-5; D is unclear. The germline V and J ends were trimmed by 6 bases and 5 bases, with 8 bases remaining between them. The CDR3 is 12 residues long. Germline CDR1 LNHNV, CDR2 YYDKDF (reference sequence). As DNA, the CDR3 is TGTGCCACCAGGATAGGAGATCAGCCCCAGCATTTT. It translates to CATRIGDQPQHF. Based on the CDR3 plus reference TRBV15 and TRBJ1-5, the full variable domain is DAMVIQNPRYQVTQFGKPVTLSCSQTLNHNVMYWYQQKSSQAPKLLFHYYDKDFNNEADTPDNFQSRRPNTSFCFLDIRSPGLGDTAMYLCATRIGDQPQHFGDGTRLSIL.

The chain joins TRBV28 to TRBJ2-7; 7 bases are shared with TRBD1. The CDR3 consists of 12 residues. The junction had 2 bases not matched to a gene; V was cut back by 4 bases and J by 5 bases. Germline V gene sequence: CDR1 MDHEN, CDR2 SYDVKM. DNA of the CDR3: TGTGCCAGCAGTTGGGGACAGAACGAGCAGTACTTC. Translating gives CASSWGQNEQYF.

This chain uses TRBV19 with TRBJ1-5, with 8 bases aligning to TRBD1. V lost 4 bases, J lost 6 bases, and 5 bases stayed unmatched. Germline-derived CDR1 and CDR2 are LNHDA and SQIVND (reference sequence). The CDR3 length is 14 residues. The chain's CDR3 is CASSSRGQVQPQHF. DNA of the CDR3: TGTGCCAGTAGTAGCAGGGGGCAGGTTCAGCCCCAGCATTTT. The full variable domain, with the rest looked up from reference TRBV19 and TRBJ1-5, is DGGITQSPKYLFRKEGQNVTLSCEQNLNHDAMYWYRQDPGQGLRLIYYSQIVNDFQKGDIAEGYSVSREKKESFPLTVTSAQKNPTAFYLCASSSRGQVQPQHFGDGTRLSIL.

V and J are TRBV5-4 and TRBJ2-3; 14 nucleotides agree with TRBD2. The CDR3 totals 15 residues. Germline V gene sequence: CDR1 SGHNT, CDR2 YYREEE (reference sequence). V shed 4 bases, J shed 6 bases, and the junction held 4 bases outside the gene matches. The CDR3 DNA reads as TGTGCCAGCAGCGCGGGACTAGCGGGAGTGGATACGCAGTATTTT. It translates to CASSAGLAGVDTQYF.

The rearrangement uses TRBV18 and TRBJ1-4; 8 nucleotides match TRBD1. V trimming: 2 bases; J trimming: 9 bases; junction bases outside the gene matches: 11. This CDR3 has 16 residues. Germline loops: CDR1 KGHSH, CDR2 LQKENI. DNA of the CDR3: TGTGCCAGCTCACCAAGATTCGCGGACAGGGAAAAAAAACTGTTTTTT. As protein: CASSPRFADREKKLFF.

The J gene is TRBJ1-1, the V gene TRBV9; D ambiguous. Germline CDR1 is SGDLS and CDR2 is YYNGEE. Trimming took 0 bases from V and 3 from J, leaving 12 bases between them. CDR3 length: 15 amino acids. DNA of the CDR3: TGTGCCAGCAGCGTAGGCAACAGAGACTACACTGAAGCTTTCTTT. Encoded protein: CASSVGNRDYTEAFF.

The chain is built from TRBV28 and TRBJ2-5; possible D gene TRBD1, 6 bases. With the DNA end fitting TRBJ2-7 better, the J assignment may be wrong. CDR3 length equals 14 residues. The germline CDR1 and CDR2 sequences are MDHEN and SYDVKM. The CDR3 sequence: CASSLRDKNYEQYF. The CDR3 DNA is TGTGCCAGCAGCCTCCGGGACAAGAACTACGAGCAGTACTTC.

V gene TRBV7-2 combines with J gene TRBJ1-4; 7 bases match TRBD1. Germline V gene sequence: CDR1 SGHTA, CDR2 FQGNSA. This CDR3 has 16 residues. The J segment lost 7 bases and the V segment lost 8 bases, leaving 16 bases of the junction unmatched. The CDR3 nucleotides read TGTGCCAGCGGCGAAGGCTTGGCGTCAGGGGGTGAAAAACTGTTTTTT. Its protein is CASGEGLASGGEKLFF.

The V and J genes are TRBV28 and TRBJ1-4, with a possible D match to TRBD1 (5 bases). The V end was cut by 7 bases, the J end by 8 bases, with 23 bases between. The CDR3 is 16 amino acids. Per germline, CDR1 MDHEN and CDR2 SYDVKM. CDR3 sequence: CASKPWGERGNEKLFF. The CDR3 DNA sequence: TGTGCCAGCAAACCCTGGGGAGAAAGGGGAAACGAAAAACTGTTTTTT.

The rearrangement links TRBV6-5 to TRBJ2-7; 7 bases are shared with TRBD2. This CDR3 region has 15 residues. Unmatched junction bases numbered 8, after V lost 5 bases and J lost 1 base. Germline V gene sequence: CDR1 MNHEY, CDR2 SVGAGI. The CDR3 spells CASSVKLATSYEQYF. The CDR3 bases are TGTGCCAGCAGTGTCAAACTAGCGACTTCCTACGAGCAGTACTTC.

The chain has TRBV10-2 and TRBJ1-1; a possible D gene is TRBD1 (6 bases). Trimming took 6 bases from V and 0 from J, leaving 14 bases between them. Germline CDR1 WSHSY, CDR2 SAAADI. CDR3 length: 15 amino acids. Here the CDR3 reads CASRGGGAMNTEAFF. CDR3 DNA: TGCGCCAGCAGGGGAGGGGGGGCCATGAACACTGAAGCTTTCTTT.

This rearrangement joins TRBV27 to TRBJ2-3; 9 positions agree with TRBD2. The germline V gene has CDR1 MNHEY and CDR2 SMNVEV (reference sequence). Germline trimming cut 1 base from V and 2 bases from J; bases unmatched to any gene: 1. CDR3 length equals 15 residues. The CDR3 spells CASSLLAGVTDTQYF. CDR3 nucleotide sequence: TGTGCCAGCAGTTTATTAGCGGGGGTCACAGATACGCAGTATTTT.

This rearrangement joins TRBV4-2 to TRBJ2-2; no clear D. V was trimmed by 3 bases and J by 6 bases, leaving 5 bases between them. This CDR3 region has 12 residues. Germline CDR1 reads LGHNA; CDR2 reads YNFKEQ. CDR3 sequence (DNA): TGTGCCAGCAGCCATCCCCCCGGGGAGCTGTTTTTT. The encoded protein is CASSHPPGELFF.

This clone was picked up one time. CDR3 in DNA: TGTGCCACCAGCAGAGTGGGGACAGAAAAACTGTTTTTT. It is translated as CATSRVGTEKLFF. The genes are TRBV15 and TRBJ1-4, with D maybe TRBD1 (6 bases). This CDR3 spans 13 amino acids. V lost 1 base, J lost 8 bases, and 8 bases lay in between. From germline, CDR1 is LNHNV and CDR2 YYDKDF (reference sequence).

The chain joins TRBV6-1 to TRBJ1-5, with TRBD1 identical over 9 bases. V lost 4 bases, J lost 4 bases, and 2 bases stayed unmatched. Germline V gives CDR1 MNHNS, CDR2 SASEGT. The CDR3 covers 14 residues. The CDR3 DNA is TGTGCCAGCAGTGGTGACAGGGGGAATCAGCCCCAGCATTTT. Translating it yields CASSGDRGNQPQHF.

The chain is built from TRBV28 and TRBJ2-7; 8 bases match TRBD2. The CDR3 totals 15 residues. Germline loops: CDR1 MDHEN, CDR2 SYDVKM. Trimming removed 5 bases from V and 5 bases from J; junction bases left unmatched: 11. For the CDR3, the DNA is TGTGCCAGCAGTAACGGCGCGGGAGGAGGCGACGAGCAGTACTTC. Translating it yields CASSNGAGGGDEQYF. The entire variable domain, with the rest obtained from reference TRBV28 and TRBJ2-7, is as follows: DVKVTQSSRYLVKRTGEKVFLECVQDMDHENMFWYRQDPGLGLRLIYFSYDVKMKEKGDIPEGYSVSREKKERFSLILESASTNQTSMYLCASSNGAGGGDEQYFGPGTRLTVT.

The CDR3 reads CASSLGGEQRYTDTQYF. The CDR3 region has the DNA TGTGCCAGCAGCTTGGGGGGGGAACAGCGTTACACAGATACGCAGTATTTT. The chain recombines TRBV5-4 with TRBJ2-3, with D possibly matching TRBD2 (6 bases). Germline loops: CDR1 SGHNT, CDR2 YYREEE (reference sequence). V lost 0 bases and J 2 bases, leaving 16 bases between the germline ends. The CDR3 is made up of 17 amino acids.

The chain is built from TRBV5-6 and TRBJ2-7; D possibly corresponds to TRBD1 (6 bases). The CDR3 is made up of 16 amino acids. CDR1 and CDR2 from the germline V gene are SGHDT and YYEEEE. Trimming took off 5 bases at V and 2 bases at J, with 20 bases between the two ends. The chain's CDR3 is CASSVRPGHRAYEQYF. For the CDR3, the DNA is TGTGCCAGCAGTGTTCGGCCCGGGCACAGGGCCTACGAGCAGTACTTC.

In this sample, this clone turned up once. CDR3 sequence: CASSQDTRELGYTF. The DNA of the CDR3 is TGCGCCAGCAGCCAAGATACCAGGGAACTCGGCTACACCTTC. The V gene is TRBV4-1, the J gene TRBJ1-2; weak D call: TRBD1 (5 bases). Germline V CDR1 and CDR2: MGHRA, YSYEKL. CDR3 length: 14 residues. The V end was cut by 0 bases, the J end by 8 bases, with 13 bases between.

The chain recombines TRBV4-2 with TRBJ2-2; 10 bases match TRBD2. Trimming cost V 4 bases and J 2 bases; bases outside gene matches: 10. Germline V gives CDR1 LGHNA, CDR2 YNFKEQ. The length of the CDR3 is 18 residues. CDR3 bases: TGTGCCAGCAGCCGGACTAGCGGAGAAGTATTTAACACCGGGGAGCTGTTTTTT. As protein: CASSRTSGEVFNTGELFF.

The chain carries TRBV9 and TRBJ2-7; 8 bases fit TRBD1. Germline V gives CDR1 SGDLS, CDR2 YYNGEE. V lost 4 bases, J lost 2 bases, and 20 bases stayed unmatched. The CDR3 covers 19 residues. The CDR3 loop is CASSSRGGTGGSLPYEQYF. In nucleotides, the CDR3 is TGTGCCAGCAGCTCCCGAGGCGGGACAGGTGGGTCTCTTCCCTACGAGCAGTACTTC. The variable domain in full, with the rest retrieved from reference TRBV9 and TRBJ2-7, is DSGVTQTPKHLITATGQRVTLRCSPRSGDLSVYWYQQSLDQGLQFLIQYYNGEERAKGNILERFSAQQFPDLHSELNLSSLELGDSALYFCASSSRGGTGGSLPYEQYFGPGTRLTVT.

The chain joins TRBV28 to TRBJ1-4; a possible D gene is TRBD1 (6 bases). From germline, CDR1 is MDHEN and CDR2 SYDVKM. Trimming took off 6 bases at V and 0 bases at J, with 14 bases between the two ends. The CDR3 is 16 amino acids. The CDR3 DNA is TGTGCCAGCAGGTTCCAGGGGAGGGCAACTAATGAAAAACTGTTTTTT. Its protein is CASRFQGRATNEKLFF.